This T cell receptor (beta chain) originates from a study of cytomegalovirus exposure and HLA in healthy donors (dated by TCRdb to the late 2010s). With respect to the entire study: An earlier analysis of more than 550 of the donors reported about 260 Gb of sequence data and 100 million to 120 million unique TCR beta sequences obtained from roughly 170 million T cells. An early release that covered about 600 HLA-typed donors contained around 300 gigabases of sequencing data and about 84 million unique TCR sequences. Of the roughly 400 genotyped donors, 65% to 90% were placed in the genetic ancestry cluster associated with self-reported Caucasian donors. The study aimed to test whether cataloging public T cell receptors could reveal signatures of past pathogen exposure. The T cell repertoires of 666 subjects were profiled by immunosequencing and related to cytomegalovirus serostatus. Besides the first cohort of around 700 subjects, a separate validation cohort made up of 120 different subjects was used. High-throughput TCR immunosequencing, statistical association of individual TCRs with disease status, and machine learning were combined to predict cytomegalovirus infection status. A later analysis re-examined previously published TCR beta repertoires from 600 to 700 donors and added high-resolution HLA genotyping to investigate patterns of TCR occurrence. In the later analysis, no new phenotypic data were used to find candidate immune exposures; instead, reliance was placed on TCR beta sequences and their occurrence across donors. An earlier analysis of 587 of the donors applied high-throughput TCR beta sequencing to assess whether each TCR beta V gene segment acted as functional or pseudogenic. Donor age, sex, ethnicity and CMV serostatus were compiled alongside the repertoire data. A later genetic analysis used genome-wide SNP genotypes for about 60% of the roughly 700 donors, treating that subset as a discovery cohort. Every repertoire in the discovery cohort had been generated on one and the same sequencing platform. HLA typing covered class I and class II loci at four-digit resolution. Typing coverage varied by locus: roughly 620-640 donors for A, B, C, DRB1 and DQB1; roughly 560 for DQA1; more than 600 for DPA1; some 470 for DPB1. About five DR-DQ haplotypes were treated as single units for association and clustering because of strong linkage in the cohort. Among 398 genotyped donors of the cohort, an average of roughly 240,000 unique TCR beta nucleotide sequences were sequenced per donor, roughly 18% of them non-productive. On the study overall, not on this receptor specifically: The classifier was reported to diagnose cytomegalovirus status with high specificity and sensitivity in both the original and validation cohorts. According to a later genetic analysis, donors in an Asian-associated ancestry cluster had fewer N-insertions in productive TCRs than the roughly 700-donor mean. The presence/absence analyses assumed that sequencing depth was roughly uniform across donors, and that assumption may not be true. Some IMGT-functional V segments, including TRBV6-2 and TRBV6-3, could not be told apart with the 87-base-pair reads, so those segments were excluded. In a later analysis, some 18,000 TCR beta sequences were associated with specific HLA alleles at a false discovery rate of 0.05. A later analysis found that most CMV-associated TCR beta chains appeared HLA-restricted, with HLA associations seemingly driven largely by CMV exposure. V-gene and J-gene trimming of TCR beta chains was associated with a missense DCLRE1C variant in a later genetic analysis, and the association was replicated in an independent cohort. Linkage disequilibrium might explain the correlated functional status among segregating V segments, but an unknown experimental factor could not be excluded. A few of the identified cytomegalovirus-associated TCR beta chains were confirmed in vitro to be specific for cytomegalovirus antigens. About 17 rarely observed V segments, including chromosome 9 orphons, were excluded from the earlier analysis of several hundred of the donors because counts were too low. In a later analysis, several top co-occurrence clusters were reported to appear linked to parvovirus B19, influenza, CMV and Epstein-Barr virus. A cluster of highly shared sequence variants was judged likely to be a technical artifact of the sequencing pipeline. This cohort had only TCR beta chains sequenced, and the lack of alpha or paired-chain data limited which features could be detected. A further reported finding was that TCR beta sequences accurately predicted the HLA-A and HLA-B alleles for most subjects in the first cohort. In a later analysis, TCR association rates were found to vary across HLA loci, with the most associated TCRs seen for DRB1 alleles and the fewest for HLA-C alleles. A total of 150 to 200 TCR beta chains were listed by the study as associated with cytomegalovirus. CMV serostatus was the only immune exposure information available for the cohort. While some public TCRs were present in many individuals, most TCR sequences turned up only very rarely across donors. According to the authors, the approach could potentially be generalized to other disease states and immunological phenotypes. Because HLA typing was missing for some donors at each locus, association tests included only the typed subset. Assigning TCR associations to individual alleles was difficult when HLA alleles, especially DR and DQ, strongly co-occurred. An earlier analysis of approximately 600 of the donors showed that most TCR beta V segments appeared in productive rearrangements either about 87% or about 30% of the time, which broadly matched IMGT annotations. In a later analysis, HLA-associated TCR beta chains were found to be more clonally expanded and to have lower generation probabilities than equally common non-associated chains.

Trimming removed 8 bases from V and 6 bases from J, leaving 19 bases between the germline ends. From cysteine to phenylalanine, the CDR3 is 15 amino acids long. Only the CDR3 portion is preserved as DNA: 45 bases, with reading frame beginning at the first base. Taken from the germline V gene, the CDR1 and CDR2 loops are MNHEY and SVGAGI. For this clone: There is no known antigen for this receptor. Base qualities are not provided; no much larger clone lies one nucleotide away.

The library was produced with the immunoSEQ multiplex PCR assay. The multiplex PCR relied on a mix of 60 forward primers for TCR Vbeta segments and 13 reverse primers for TCR Jbeta segments. Amplification of the CDR3 region of rearranged TCR beta genes was performed with a multiplex PCR assay on genomic DNA. The Illumina HiSeq System was used to sequence the amplified TCR beta libraries as 87-base-pair reads. Concerning the study's data processing: A later analysis tallied approximately 87 million unique TCR beta chains across the 666 repertoires, and about 12 million of those chains were shared by two or more donors. Raw reads were error-corrected and collapsed into unique sequences with a nearest-neighbor algorithm that merged closely related sequences to remove PCR and sequencing errors. Alignment of CDR3 sequences to IMGT reference sequences was used to assign V, D and J gene segments. For a sequence to be retained, at least a six-nucleotide match to both a V gene segment and a J gene segment was required. A rearrangement counted as productive if the CDR3 had no stop codons and remained in frame with V and J, and every other rearrangement counted as non-productive. Following IMGT convention, CDR3 was defined as the stretch from the second conserved V-encoded cysteine up to the conserved J-encoded phenylalanine. The earlier analysis of some 550 of the donors excluded any sequence lacking an unambiguous match to a single V gene segment. In an earlier analysis of approximately 590 of the donors, a V segment was called functional when productive rearrangements were above 56.7%, and segregating when the standard deviation between donors exceeded 5%. A statistical classification framework was developed to diagnose cytomegalovirus status using the catalog of TCR beta chain sequences. A later analysis assigned V and J genes by comparing TCR nucleotide sequences with IMGT/GENE-DB human TR gene sequences. In a later analysis, CDR3 sequences and most-parsimonious VDJ recombination scenarios were assigned using the TCRdist pipeline. In a later analysis, each TCR beta chain was defined by its CDR3 amino acid sequence together with its V-gene family, and reads without a unique V-gene family were excluded. A later analysis removed roughly 590 highly shared, low-generation-probability nucleotide sequences to deal with suspected cross-contamination and a sequencing artifact. A later analysis calculated a clonal expansion index for each public chain from normalized within-repertoire ranks of inferred template counts. In a later analysis, generation probabilities were computed using a VDJ recombination model fitted to out-of-frame rearrangements, and the results were checked against IGoR. A later analysis scored TCR-TCR, TCR-HLA and TCR-CMV co-occurrence with hypergeometric tests, applying a repertoire-size bias correction to TCR pairs. False discovery rates were estimated in a later analysis by permuting HLA or CMV assignments 20 times. A later analysis grouped co-occurring TCRs with DBSCAN, adding TCRdist sequence similarity when clustering within HLA-allele-positive subsets. Repertoires with fewer than 30,000 or more than 120,000 public chains, plus five repertoires with anomalous nucleotide sharing, were excluded from co-occurrence clustering. The immuneACCESS repertoire file appears here via TCRdb, limited to in-frame rearrangements. These files lack a portion of the clones; in checked studies, under half of the deficit traces to unresolved V genes, and the cause of the others is not known. The V and J calls and clone size were taken over from that table, and D and trimming were inferred from the DNA. The table for this sample lists some 71,000 clones; around 74% of them were counted only once. The ten largest clones add up to about a fifth of the sample.

In total, over 600 healthy bone marrow donors made up the cohort. All cohort members were sampled while nominally healthy, although unrecorded immune exposures were likely present. The donor tested CMV seropositive and was one of the 289 seropositive cohort members. A peripheral blood sample was collected from each donor, and TCR beta sequencing was performed on peripheral blood mononuclear cells. The Qiagen DNeasy Blood Extraction Kit was used to extract genomic DNA from the blood cell samples. The source of this sequence is a woman younger than 45 in good health and CMV-seropositive. Sequencing was done on a sample of PBMCs. Recombination connected TRBV6-5 to TRBJ1-4; no D segment can be confidently identified. This receptor has the CDR3 CASSSREEDDEKLFF. The DNA sequence reads TGTGCCAGCTCCAGTAGAGAGGAAGACGATGAAAAACTGTTTTTT.